The 4 T cell receptor beta chains in this list originate from one sample, sequenced in a study of early T cells in non-severe SARS-CoV-2 infection. TCRdb analysed the 5' RACE reads with MiXCR anew, one entry per CDR3 protein. The sample comprises around 47,000 distinct CDR3 sequences, roughly a tenth of which are singletons, and 8.5% to 10% rests with the top ten. The sample comprised whole blood. The receptors here all came from an adult who was a healthcare worker with PCR-confirmed SARS-CoV-2 infection or an uninfected control (not recorded which).

The CDR3 region is CSATYHNEQFF. The CDR3 DNA is TGCAGTGCTACTTATCACAATGAGCAGTTCTTC. The chain has TRBV20-1 and TRBJ2-1; no reliable D call. Germline-derived CDR1 and CDR2 are DFQATT and SNEGSKA (reference sequence). V shed 4 bases and J shed 5 bases, with 6 bases lying between them. CDR3 length: 11 residues.

This clonotype was picked up a small number of times. At one end, the junction sequence differs from germline, possibly due to a read error. The chain has TRBV7-2 and TRBJ1-2; the D gene is possibly TRBD1 (6 bases). This CDR3 is 11 amino acids long. Germline V CDR1 and CDR2: SGHTA, FQGNSA. The CDR3 is CASSLAEGQIF. As DNA, the CDR3 is TGTGCCAGCAGCTTAGCGGAAGGACAGATCTTC.

This clonotype was observed at least ten times. This chain connects TRBV3-1 to TRBJ2-5; 8 bases line up with TRBD1. V was pared by 0 bases and J by 1 base, with 7 bases of the junction left unmatched. The CDR3 totals 17 residues. Germline V gene lookup returns CDR1 LGHDT and CDR2 YNNKEL (reference sequence). The CDR3 DNA follows: TGTGCCAGCAGCCAAGATCCAGGGGGCGGGGTCCAAGAGACCCAGTACTTC. As protein: CASSQDPGGGVQETQYF.

The sample holds a few counts of this clonotype. CDR3 DNA sequence: TGCGCCAGCAGCTCAGGGGACAGGGGGCGTAGGACTGAAGCTTTCTTT. This encodes CASSSGDRGRRTEAFF. V is TRBV5-1 and J is TRBJ1-1; 12 bases are a match to TRBD1. This CDR3 is built from 16 residues. Germline trimming cut 3 bases from V and 5 bases from J; bases unmatched to any gene: 8. Germline V gene sequence: CDR1 SGHRS, CDR2 YFSETQ.